Given below is one T cell receptor beta chain in context. This receptor's antigen is unknown. Per-base quality was not reported, and no clone a single base away is much larger than it. The donors were healthy, HIV-negative adults who had no recently reported acute infections or vaccinations. Every donor was a Caucasian adult residing in Nashville, Tennessee, USA. CD4+ T cells were enriched through magnetic negative selection, after which naive cells were positively selected on CD45RA and the remaining negative fraction served as the memory subset. After blood collection by leukapheresis, PBMCs were isolated using Ficoll-Histopaque density gradient centrifugation and then cryopreserved in the vapor phase of liquid nitrogen. Purity and quantity of every magnetically sorted T cell population were checked by analytical flow cytometry. Each sorted fraction had its genomic DNA isolated and then quantified by UV absorbance on a Nanodrop 2000c.

The sample belongs to a study of shared clonotypes between healthy human individuals (dated by TCRdb to the early 2020s). Study-wide context: The cohort comprised a couple of women and a few men aged 18 to 49 years. For each donor, three plates each were used for CD4 naive and CD4 memory, two plates were used for CD8 naive, and one plate was used for CD8 memory. To estimate repertoire size and how much clonotype sharing occurs between individuals, the study deeply sequenced the blood TCR repertoires of several healthy adults. To increase sequencing depth and limit assay-specific biases, TCR repertoire library preparation and sequencing were carried out by different laboratories using diverse techniques. Each donor's leukapheresis produced roughly between roughly 0.85 and 9.5 billion PBMCs. The full study reports these points: Naive subsets generally had larger estimated clonotype richness than memory subsets. Incomplete sequencing was indicated by rarefaction of sorted-subset datasets, despite the large sequencing depth. Roughly 5.2% of naive CD4, 3% to 3.5% of naive CD8, roughly 2.4% of memory CD4, and 0.35% to 0.5% of memory CD8 clonotypes were shared across several donors. Compared with non-shared clonotypes, the clonotypes found in all four sorted-subset donors had higher generation probabilities. Sampling was restricted to blood, and TCR repertoires in tissue are likely to differ from TCR repertoires in blood. Pairwise subsampling led to the expectation that sequencing depth would affect the degree of clonotype sharing among donors. The genetic and exposure-history diversity represented was limited by the small number of donors.

TCR CDR3 regions were amplified from genomic DNA by multiplex PCR using the deep immunoSEQ assay. Extracted genomic DNA from each cell subset was distributed evenly across all wells of several immunoSEQ 96-well plates, and each plate was treated as a replicate. For sorted subsets, each replicate PCR was loaded with 200 ng genomic DNA, equivalent to some 27,000 T cell genomes. Purified libraries were quantified with a Qubit 3.0 fluorometer, sized on a Bioanalyzer 2100, and re-quantified with the KAPA Library Quantification kit. Each immunoSEQ 96-well plate was sequenced on its own single-read 150-cycle Illumina NextSeq 550 flow cell. In the original analysis: Because the immunoSEQ output held only junctional sequences and lacked quality scores, the filtering could not match the filtering applied to full-length reads. To assign V/J genes and CDR3, sequences were annotated using PyIR, a Python wrapper for IgBLAST v1.9, with IMGT germline references. Reads were removed for weak V/J assignments (E-value above 1e-6), missing CDR3, stop codons, out-of-frame junctions, or ambiguous translated residues. V3J clonotypes were defined as sequences sharing the same inferred V gene, J gene, and CDR3 amino acid sequence. Percentage overlap between repertoires was calculated by dividing the number of shared unique clonotypes by the size of the smaller repertoire. Richness of each repertoire was evaluated using RTK rarefaction, the Chao1 estimator, and Recon v2.1 estimates of unobserved clonotypes. Generation probabilities for all TCRbeta clonotypes obtained by the gDNA method from a handful of donors were computed using OLGA. TCRdb holds this immuneACCESS table with in-frame rearrangements only. Some clones are missing; in checked studies, unresolved V genes explain under half, and the rest has no known cause. V and J calls and clone size follow that table, whereas D and trimming were derived from the DNA. The sample includes roughly 1,500,000 clones, with 95% to 99% observed a single time. 0.45% of the sample goes to the ten largest clones.

This sequence was found in a man aged 25-40 years in good health. The specimen was naive CD4+ T cells sorted from blood. In light of the paper, this sample's cell subset or site label describes: CD45RA+ positively selected.

The nucleotides read TGTGCCAGCAGCTCAGGTAGGCAGGGTTCCTTGAACACTGAAGCTTTCTTT. This encodes CASSSGRQGSLNTEAFF. The sequence links TRBV5-4 to TRBJ1-1, with TRBD1 as a weak D call on 5 bases. Between the V and J ends, shortened by 3 bases and 0 bases respectively, the junction contains 18 bases. CDR1 and CDR2 (SGHNT, YYREEE) derive from the germline V gene (reference sequence). The CDR3 starts with the cysteine, ends with the phenylalanine, and has 17 residues. Only the CDR3 part of the read is kept: 51 bases, read in frame from the first base.